This T cell receptor (beta chain) derives from a study of blood T cells in healthy people across ages. Only a few counts were recorded for this clonotype. What it binds is unknown. PCR was performed a second time for 7 to 11 cycles using a sample-barcoded 5' primer and a J-beta primer mix. Each cDNA molecule received a tag from a template-switch adaptor that had 12 random nucleotides. MiXCR, applied by TCRdb to the 5' RACE reads, yields one record per CDR3 protein. The data contain about 730,000 distinct CDR3 sequences, about 42% of them seen just once; the ten biggest clones take up 20% to 25%. V shed 3 bases and J 0 bases; nucleotides not matched to a gene: 5. This CDR3 comprises 15 residues. The germline V gene encodes CDR1 DFQATT and CDR2 SNEGSKA (reference sequence). General study points: PBMCs that were unsorted prevented a conclusive naive versus antigen-experienced comparison. Expanded clonotype changes were possibly confounded by unknown donor CMV status.

This clonotype was sampled from a woman in her sixties in good health. Specimen: blood. The chain has TRBV20-1 and TRBJ2-1; 7 bases are a match to TRBD2. The CDR3 DNA sequence: TGCAGTGCTAGTCGAAGCGGGGCCTCCTACAATGAGCAGTTCTTC. Its translation: CSASRSGASYNEQFF.